This TCR beta chain was recovered during a study of shared clonotypes between healthy human individuals. About the research overall: Used for every donor were three CD4 naive, three CD4 memory, two CD8 naive and one CD8 memory plate.

Study results and limitations: Non-shared clonotypes had lower generation probabilities than those shared by all four donors. Generally, naive subsets came out with larger estimated richness than memory subsets. Limited genetic and exposure-history diversity came from having few donors.

Trimming at V came to 5 bases and at J to 2 bases, leaving 5 bases not matched to a gene. This CDR3 comprises 14 residues. Germline V CDR1 and CDR2: SEHNR, FQNEAQ (reference sequence). As for this clone: Its antigen is unidentified.

TCRdb's table, derived via immunoSEQ multiplex PCR, lists solely in-frame clones and lacks some. The table lists more than 400,000 clones, about 96% of them singletons. The receptor was derived from a woman aged 30 to 39 in good health. This chain links TRBV7-9 with TRBJ2-5; 7 nucleotides agree with TRBD2. The sequenced material came from naive CD4+ T cells sorted from blood. Subset denoted: CD45RA+ positively selected. The CDR3 loop reads CASSPQGGQETQYF. The CDR3 coding sequence is TGTGCCAGCAGCCCCCAGGGAGGGCAAGAGACCCAGTACTTC.